This T cell receptor beta chain is from a study of T cell responses to AZD1222 COVID-19 vaccine. Concerning this clone: Its antigen is unknown.

Study outcomes and limitations: Clonal diversity was possibly underestimated, and white British individuals and females predominated among donors. After the peak T cell response, and only then, were repertoires sampled. Mapped onto spike, vaccine-associated CD4 TCRs spanned it and were dominant at 160-218 and 743-854.

Assay used: immunoSEQ multiplex PCR; TCRdb lists only in-frame clones, some missing. This repertoire shows approximately 120,000 clones, about 90% found once; its top ten account for roughly 1.6%. This CDR3 contains 15 residues. Germline values: CDR1 SGHRS, CDR2 YFSETQ. The V segment lost 1 base and the J segment 3 bases; nucleotides outside the gene matches: 3. This chain uses TRBV5-1 with TRBJ2-7, with TRBD2 matching 11 bases. The TCR was taken from an adult in good health. The starting material was peripheral blood, obtained on day 0 of AZD1222 vaccination. CDR3 in DNA: TGCGCCAGCAGCTTGACTAGCGGGGGAAACTACGAGCAGTACTTC. Translation: CASSLTSGGNYEQYF. The whole variable domain, remainder taken from reference TRBV5-1 and TRBJ2-7, is KAGVTQTPRYLIKTRGQQVTLSCSPISGHRSVSWYQQTPGQGLQFLFEYFSETQRNKGNFPGRFSGRQFSNSRSEMNVSTLELGDSALYLCASSLTSGGNYEQYFGPGTRLTVT.